Listed below are T cell receptor beta chains from one sample, sequenced in a study of cytomegalovirus exposure and HLA in healthy donors. Sequencing used immunoSEQ multiplex PCR; TCRdb keeps in-frame clones, though not all of them. The sample has about 130,000 clones; around 84% are singletons. The specimen was PBMCs. All receptors come from a woman aged 18 to 35 in good health and CMV-seropositive. Both conserved end residues are part of each CDR3. The D gene is left open where the match is weak. The size entry is marked missing in some rows and otherwise reads once, few, many or a size class.

d_call j_call clone_size v_call cdr3_aa cdr3_nt
- TRBJ2-3 once TRBV7-3 CASSPGTSTDTQYF TGTGCCAGCAGCCCAGGGACAAGCACAGATACGCAGTATTTT
TRBD1 TRBJ2-1 few TRBV10-1 CASSEPGQPQFF TGCGCCAGCAGTGAGCCGGGACAGCCTCAGTTCTTC
TRBD1 TRBJ2-1 - TRBV12-5 CASGKGQGFRDEQFF TGTGCTAGTGGTAAAGGACAGGGGTTTCGGGATGAGCAGTTCTTC
TRBD1 TRBJ1-5 - TRBV28 CASSTVETGEQWNQPQHF TGTGCCAGCAGTACGGTGGAAACAGGGGAACAATGGAATCAGCCCCAGCATTTT
TRBD2 TRBJ2-3 - TRBV5-4 CASSQSGVRDTQYF TGTGCCAGCAGCCAGAGCGGGGTCCGGGATACGCAGTATTTT
- TRBJ1-5 once TRBV25-1 CASSVLGAGQPQHF TGTGCCAGCAGTGTGTTGGGGGCTGGGCAGCCCCAGCATTTT
TRBD1 TRBJ2-1 - TRBV4-1 CASSRSGTGEGEEQFF TGCGCCAGCAGCCGATCCGGGACAGGGGAAGGAGAGGAGCAGTTCTTC
- TRBJ2-7 few TRBV5-1 CASRPDSYSEQYF TGCGCCAGCAGACCCGACAGTTACTCCGAGCAGTACTTC
TRBD1 TRBJ2-3 - TRBV13 CASRRGQTDTQYF TGTGCCAGCAGGAGGGGGCAAACAGATACGCAGTATTTT
- TRBJ2-1 - TRBV29-1 CSVSTGYNEQFF TGCAGCGTTTCCACAGGGTACAATGAGCAGTTCTTC
- TRBJ2-7 - TRBV19 CASSQGGGQFEQYF TGTGCCAGTTCCCAGGGAGGGGGGCAGTTCGAGCAGTACTTC
- TRBJ2-7 - TRBV7-2 CASSLAGVILEQYF TGTGCCAGCAGCTTAGCAGGGGTTATCCTGGAGCAGTACTTC
- TRBJ1-1 - TRBV4-1 CASSQEAGEAFF TGCGCCAGCAGCCAAGAGGCAGGGGAAGCTTTCTTT
TRBD1 TRBJ2-7 - TRBV5-1 CASSLGDRGDYWDEQYF TGCGCCAGCAGCTTGGGGGACAGGGGGGACTACTGGGACGAGCAGTACTTC
TRBD1 TRBJ1-5 - TRBV5-1 CASSLGTGGMEPQHF TGCGCCAGCAGCTTGGGGACAGGGGGCATGGAGCCCCAGCATTTT
- TRBJ2-2 - TRBV5-1 CASLLMLNTGELFF TGCGCCAGTCTCCTAATGCTCAACACCGGGGAGCTGTTTTTT
TRBD1 TRBJ1-5 - TRBV5-6 CASSLWTGGNQPQHF TGTGCCAGCAGCTTATGGACAGGGGGCAATCAGCCCCAGCATTTT
- TRBJ2-7 - TRBV27 CASSLSTPFSSYEQYF TGTGCCAGCAGTTTATCGACTCCGTTCAGCTCCTACGAGCAGTACTTC
TRBD2 TRBJ2-1 - TRBV14 CASSPPTSGVNEQFF TGTGCCAGCAGTCCTCCCACCAGCGGGGTGAATGAGCAGTTCTTC
TRBD2 TRBJ2-5 - TRBV6-6 CASSYSSQRGEETQYF TGTGCCAGCAGTTACTCAAGTCAGCGGGGGGAAGAGACCCAGTACTTC
TRBD2 TRBJ2-3 - TRBV9 CASSRGLAGGPDTQYF TGTGCCAGCAGCCGGGGTCTAGCGGGGGGCCCAGATACGCAGTATTTT
TRBD1 TRBJ2-7 - TRBV5-1 CASSTDPRDRDTYEQYF TGCGCCAGCAGCACAGATCCCCGGGACAGGGATACCTACGAGCAGTACTTC
- TRBJ2-7 - TRBV6-7 CASSCPGGRHEQYF TGTGCCAGCAGTTGCCCGGGGGGCCGCCACGAGCAGTACTTC
TRBD2 TRBJ2-1 - TRBV5-1 CASSLGLAGYDEQFF TGCGCCAGCAGCTTGGGGCTAGCGGGATACGATGAGCAGTTCTTC
TRBD2 TRBJ2-1 - TRBV7-9 CASSGRTSGGLYNEQFF TGTGCCAGCAGCGGGCGGACTAGCGGGGGCTTGTACAATGAGCAGTTCTTC
- TRBJ1-5 once TRBV19 CASSLGQTSNQPQHF TGTGCCAGTAGTTTAGGACAGACTAGCAATCAGCCCCAGCATTTT
TRBD2 TRBJ2-1 - TRBV6-6 CASSPHKRGFYNEQFF TGTGCCAGCAGCCCTCACAAGCGGGGTTTTTACAATGAGCAGTTCTTC
- TRBJ1-4 - TRBV27 CASSSSRGNEKLFF TGTGCCAGCAGTTCAAGTCGTGGTAATGAAAAACTGTTTTTC
- TRBJ1-3 - TRBV18 CASSPIQLTGNTIYF TGTGCCAGCTCACCAATTCAGTTGACTGGAAACACCATATATTTT
- TRBJ1-1 few TRBV6-1 CASISGGGDTEAFF TGTGCCAGTATCTCCGGGGGGGGTGACACTGAAGCTTTCTTT
- TRBJ2-5 - TRBV10-2 CASSESGSGQETQYF TGCGCCAGCAGTGAGTCTGGTAGCGGTCAAGAGACCCAGTACTTC
- TRBJ1-6 - TRBV5-1 CASSFASGPSPLHF TGCGCCAGCAGCTTTGCCTCAGGGCCCTCACCCCTCCACTTT
- TRBJ2-7 - TRBV7-9 CASTGNSYEQYF TGTGCCAGCACCGGGAACTCCTACGAGCAGTACTTC
TRBD1 TRBJ2-5 - TRBV5-1 CASSPRDRLLETQYF TGCGCCAGCAGCCCGCGGGACAGGTTATTGGAGACCCAGTACTTC
- TRBJ2-1 few TRBV5-4 CASSFLKGGANNEQFF TGTGCCAGCAGCTTCTTGAAGGGCGGGGCCAACAATGAGCAGTTCTTC
TRBD2 TRBJ2-2 - TRBV11-2 CASSRPGGGSTGELFF TGTGCCAGCAGCCGCCCCGGGGGGGGCAGCACCGGGGAGCTGTTTTTT
TRBD2 TRBJ2-7 few TRBV5-4 CASSLTGGGEQYF TGTGCCAGCAGCCTAACGGGGGGGGGCGAGCAGTACTTC
- TRBJ1-2 - TRBV7-9 CASSPDTSYGYTF TGTGCCAGCAGCCCCGACACTTCCTATGGCTACACCTTC
TRBD1 TRBJ1-1 - TRBV4-1 CASGRMGQYRGNTEAFF TGCGCCAGCGGACGGATGGGACAGTACAGGGGGAACACTGAAGCTTTCTTT
- TRBJ1-5 - TRBV28 CASSLRSAMSQPQHF TGTGCCAGCAGTCTCCGGTCCGCGATGAGTCAGCCCCAGCATTTT
TRBD2 TRBJ2-5 - TRBV9 CASSVFGGGPKETQYF TGTGCCAGCAGCGTTTTCGGGGGGGGGCCGAAAGAGACCCAGTACTTC